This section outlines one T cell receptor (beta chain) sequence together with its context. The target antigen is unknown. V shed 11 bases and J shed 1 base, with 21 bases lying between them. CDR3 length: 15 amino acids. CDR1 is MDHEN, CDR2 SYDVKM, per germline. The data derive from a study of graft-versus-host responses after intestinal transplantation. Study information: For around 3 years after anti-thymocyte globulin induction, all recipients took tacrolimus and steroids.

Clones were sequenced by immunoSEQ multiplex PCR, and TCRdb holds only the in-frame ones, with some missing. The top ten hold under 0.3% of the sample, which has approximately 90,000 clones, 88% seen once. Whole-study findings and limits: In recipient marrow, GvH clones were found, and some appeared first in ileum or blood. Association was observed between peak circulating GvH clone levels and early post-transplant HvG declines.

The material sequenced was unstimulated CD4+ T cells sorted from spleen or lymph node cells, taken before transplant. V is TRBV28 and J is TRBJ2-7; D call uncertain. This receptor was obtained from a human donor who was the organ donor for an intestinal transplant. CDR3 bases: TGTGCCGCTGGTGGGCAGTCCACCCCTTCCTACGAGCAGTACTTC. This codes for CAAGGQSTPSYEQYF. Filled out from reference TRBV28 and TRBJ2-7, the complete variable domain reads DVKVTQSSRYLVKRTGEKVFLECVQDMDHENMFWYRQDPGLGLRLIYFSYDVKMKEKGDIPEGYSVSREKKERFSLILESASTNQTSMYLCAAGGQSTPSYEQYFGPGTRLTVT.